The rows below give T cell receptor beta chains drawn from one sample of a study of T cells in Graves' hyperthyroidism and ophthalmopathy. MiXCR, applied by TCRdb to the multiplex PCR reads, yields one record per CDR3 protein. The sample has roughly 350,000 distinct CDR3 sequences, approximately 14% seen once. Sequencing was done on a sample of blood. The receptors were gathered from a woman between 25 and 40 years old with Graves' ophthalmopathy. Both conserved end residues are part of each CDR3. D genes are given only for firm matches. Size values are once, few and many counts, or a class for expanded clones, and some rows have none.

J: TRBJ2-1; D: TRBD2; size: many; V: TRBV7-9; CDR3: CASSLDSGGANYNEQFF; DNA: TGTGCCAGCAGCTTGGATAGCGGGGGGGCCAACTACAATGAGCAGTTCTTC
J: TRBJ2-1; D: TRBD1; size: .; V: TRBV20-1; CDR3: CSKQGARGDEQFF; DNA: TGCAGTAAACAGGGGGCTCGGGGCGATGAGCAGTTCTTC
J: TRBJ1-2; D: .; size: many; V: TRBV28; CDR3: CASSITVFHGYTF; DNA: TGTGCCAGCAGCATCACGGTGTTTCATGGCTACACCTTC
J: TRBJ1-5; D: TRBD1; size: .; V: TRBV19; CDR3: CASRNTGGRQPQHF; DNA: TGTGCCAGTAGGAACACAGGGGGCCGCCAGCCCCAGCATTTT
J: TRBJ2-1; D: .; size: .; V: TRBV7-2; CDR3: CASSQVIREVYNEQFF; DNA: TGTGCCAGCAGCCAAGTAATTAGGGAGGTTTACAATGAGCAGTTCTTC
J: TRBJ1-2; D: .; size: many; V: TRBV6-1; CDR3: CASSETGGYTF; DNA: TGTGCCAGCAGTGAAACCGGGGGCTACACCTTC
J: TRBJ1-2; D: .; size: few; V: TRBV20-1; CDR3: CSADNEFDGNYGYTF; DNA: TGCAGTGCTGACAACGAATTCGACGGAAACTATGGCTACACCTTC
J: TRBJ1-1; D: .; size: many; V: TRBV18; CDR3: CASSKLPRWEDTEAFF; DNA: TGTGCCAGCTCAAAACTCCCTCGGTGGGAAGACACTGAAGCTTTCTTT
J: TRBJ2-5; D: .; size: many; V: TRBV6-1; CDR3: CASSARGSETQYF; DNA: TGTGCCAGCAGTGCCCGGGGTTCGGAGACCCAGTACTTC
J: TRBJ1-6; D: .; size: many; V: TRBV30; CDR3: CACLEGGGLGSPLHF; DNA: TGTGCCTGTCTCGAGGGGGGGGGGTTAGGTTCACCCCTCCACTTT
J: TRBJ1-3; D: TRBD1; size: .; V: TRBV6-1; CDR3: CASSSRQGPGNTIYF; DNA: TGTGCCAGCAGTTCACGACAGGGTCCTGGAAACACCATATATTTT
J: TRBJ2-7; D: TRBD2; size: .; V: TRBV6-2/TRBV6-3; CDR3: CASGWGLAGGYEQYF; DNA: TGTGCCAGTGGTTGGGGACTAGCGGGGGGGTACGAGCAGTACTTC
J: TRBJ2-1; D: TRBD2; size: once; V: TRBV7-2; CDR3: CASRPSGGGYEQFF; DNA: TGTGCCAGCAGACCTAGCGGGGGGGGCTATGAGCAGTTCTTC
J: TRBJ2-1; D: .; size: many; V: TRBV11-3; CDR3: CASSLVGGGSYNEQFF; DNA: TGTGCCAGCAGCTTAGTAGGCGGGGGCAGCTACAATGAGCAGTTCTTC
J: TRBJ1-6; D: .; size: .; V: TRBV6-1; CDR3: CATSNTQLKTSSYNSPLHF; DNA: TGTGCCACCTCGAACACCCAATTAAAGACGAGCTCCTATAATTCACCCCTCCACTTT
J: TRBJ1-4; D: .; size: many; V: TRBV7-9; CDR3: CASSQEGGLEKLFF; DNA: TGTGCCAGCAGCCAAGAGGGGGGGTTGGAAAAACTGTTTTTT
J: TRBJ2-7; D: .; size: many; V: TRBV5-5; CDR3: CASSVPGQRISYEQYF; DNA: TGTGCCAGCAGCGTCCCCGGGCAGCGCATCTCCTACGAGCAGTACTTC
J: TRBJ2-7; D: .; size: .; V: TRBV5-1; CDR3: CASSTLTGASYEQYF; DNA: TGCGCCAGCAGCACCCTGACAGGCGCCTCCTACGAGCAGTACTTC
J: TRBJ2-2; D: TRBD2; size: .; V: TRBV10-3; CDR3: CAISDLVTSGDHRGNTGELFF; DNA: TGTGCCATCAGTGACCTCGTGACTAGCGGGGACCACCGGGGGAACACCGGGGAGCTGTTTTTT
J: TRBJ1-6; D: .; size: many; V: TRBV2; CDR3: CASSEGYRDNSPLHF; DNA: TGTGCCAGCAGTGAGGGGTACAGGGATAATTCACCCCTCCACTTT
J: TRBJ1-2; D: TRBD1; size: .; V: TRBV6-1; CDR3: CASSVRFLQGDGYTF; DNA: TGTGCCAGCAGCGTCAGGTTTCTCCAGGGGGATGGCTACACCTTC
J: TRBJ2-3; D: .; size: .; V: TRBV7-2; CDR3: CASSLAAGASTDTQYF; DNA: TGTGCCAGCAGCTTAGCGGCGGGGGCTAGCACAGATACGCAGTATTTT
J: TRBJ1-5; D: .; size: many; V: TRBV7-2; CDR3: CASSLRDTNQPQHF; DNA: TGTGCCAGCAGCCTCCGGGACACCAATCAGCCCCAGCATTTT
J: TRBJ2-1; D: TRBD2; size: .; V: TRBV7-3; CDR3: CASSAGTSVYEQFF; DNA: TGTGCCAGCAGCGCCGGGACTAGCGTCTATGAGCAGTTCTTC
J: TRBJ1-4; D: TRBD1; size: many; V: TRBV7-9; CDR3: CASSARTGRVEKLFF; DNA: TGTGCCAGCAGCGCTAGGACAGGGAGAGTAGAAAAACTGTTTTTT
J: TRBJ2-5; D: .; size: many; V: TRBV7-9; CDR3: CASSLSGARGETQYF; DNA: TGTGCCAGCAGCTTATCTGGGGCGAGGGGGGAGACCCAGTACTTC
J: TRBJ1-6; D: .; size: many; V: TRBV28; CDR3: CASSLLKSPLHF; DNA: TGTGCCAGCAGTCTTCTCAAATCACCCCTCCACTTT
J: TRBJ2-1; D: .; size: many; V: TRBV6-1; CDR3: CASRSAGLYNEQFF; DNA: TGTGCCAGCAGGTCGGCAGGGCTCTACAATGAGCAGTTCTTC
J: TRBJ2-1; D: .; size: many; V: TRBV20-1; CDR3: CSASPGAGQSSYNEQFF; DNA: TGCAGTGCTAGTCCAGGGGCAGGCCAGAGCTCCTACAATGAGCAGTTCTTC
J: TRBJ2-3; D: TRBD2; size: many; V: TRBV30; CDR3: CAWSVGLSGGADTQYF; DNA: TGTGCCTGGAGTGTAGGGTTGAGCGGGGGAGCAGATACGCAGTATTTT
J: TRBJ1-5; D: .; size: .; V: TRBV7-2; CDR3: CASSLAGQGGQPQHF; DNA: TGTGCCAGCAGCTTAGCGGGCCAGGGAGGACAGCCCCAGCATTTT
J: TRBJ2-7; D: TRBD1; size: many; V: TRBV28; CDR3: CASSPSDRASYEQYF; DNA: TGTGCCAGCAGTCCCTCGGACAGGGCTTCCTACGAGCAGTACTTC
J: TRBJ2-2; D: TRBD1; size: many; V: TRBV12-3/TRBV12-4; CDR3: CASRKTGDDTGELFF; DNA: TGTGCCAGCAGAAAGACAGGGGACGACACCGGGGAGCTGTTTTTT
J: TRBJ1-1; D: TRBD1; size: .; V: TRBV20-1; CDR3: CSARDPATGVYTEAFF; DNA: TGCAGTGCTAGAGATCCGGCGACAGGGGTTTACACTGAAGCTTTCTTT
J: TRBJ2-3; D: .; size: many; V: TRBV28; CDR3: CASSFVAPHRAGDFTDTQYF; DNA: TGTGCCAGCAGTTTCGTCGCCCCCCACAGGGCAGGGGACTTTACAGATACGCAGTATTTT
J: TRBJ1-1; D: .; size: .; V: TRBV6-1; CDR3: CASSFDRPNTEAFF; DNA: TGTGCCAGCAGCTTTGACAGACCGAACACTGAAGCTTTCTTT
J: TRBJ2-5; D: .; size: .; V: TRBV24-1; CDR3: CATSDLEGMRETQYF; DNA: TGTGCCACCAGTGATTTGGAAGGGATGAGGGAGACCCAGTACTTC
J: TRBJ2-5; D: .; size: many; V: TRBV6-1; CDR3: CASSHGRGGETQYF; DNA: TGTGCCAGCAGTCATGGAAGGGGGGGGGAGACCCAGTACTTC
J: TRBJ1-1; D: .; size: many; V: TRBV7-9; CDR3: CASGKTVNTEAFF; DNA: TGTGCCAGCGGGAAGACAGTGAACACTGAAGCTTTCTTT
J: TRBJ2-3; D: .; size: many; V: TRBV2; CDR3: CASGSAGARTDTQYF; DNA: TGTGCCAGCGGGTCCGCGGGGGCACGCACAGATACGCAGTATTTT
J: TRBJ2-7; D: TRBD1; size: many; V: TRBV7-8; CDR3: CASSLAAGGQGAYEQYF; DNA: TGTGCCAGCAGCTTAGCCGCAGGTGGACAGGGGGCCTACGAGCAGTACTTC
J: TRBJ1-6; D: .; size: .; V: TRBV6-1; CDR3: CATSKPNSPLHF; DNA: TGTGCCACCTCGAAGCCGAATTCACCCCTCCACTTT
J: TRBJ2-7; D: TRBD2; size: few; V: TRBV20-1; CDR3: CSARGSGLAGGSYEQYF; DNA: TGCAGTGCTAGAGGTTCGGGACTAGCGGGTGGCTCCTACGAGCAGTACTTC
J: TRBJ2-7; D: .; size: many; V: TRBV6-2/TRBV6-3; CDR3: CASSPPDYEQYF; DNA: TGTGCCAGCAGCCCCCCAGACTACGAGCAGTACTTC
J: TRBJ2-4; D: .; size: .; V: TRBV11-2; CDR3: CASSLANIAKNIQYF; DNA: TGTGCCAGCAGCTTAGCGAACATAGCCAAAAACATTCAGTACTTC
J: TRBJ1-6; D: .; size: few; V: TRBV20-1; CDR3: CSATASPGGSPLHF; DNA: TGCAGTGCCACTGCCAGCCCGGGGGGTTCACCCCTCCACTTT
J: TRBJ1-2; D: .; size: many; V: TRBV7-9; CDR3: CASSLDRHLYGYTF; DNA: TGTGCCAGCAGCTTAGATCGACACCTCTATGGCTACACCTTC
J: TRBJ1-1; D: .; size: .; V: TRBV6-1; CDR3: CASSATQGNTEAFF; DNA: TGTGCCAGCAGTGCGACACAGGGGAACACTGAAGCTTTCTTT
J: TRBJ1-2; D: .; size: many; V: TRBV7-9; CDR3: CASSPLRDGYTF; DNA: TGTGCCAGCAGCCCCCTCAGGGATGGCTACACCTTC
J: TRBJ1-1; D: .; size: many; V: TRBV18; CDR3: CASSPPTVVSAFF; DNA: TGTGCCAGCTCACCACCGACAGTTGTTTCAGCTTTCTTT